These 14 T cell receptor beta chains were all obtained from the same sample, sequenced in a study of T-cell memory formation after mild COVID-19. MiXCR, run by TCRdb on the 5' RACE reads, gives a single entry per CDR3 protein. The sample has about 340,000 distinct CDR3 sequences; roughly 19% are singletons. Material for sequencing was PBMCs or a T cell subset sorted from them (not recorded which). The receptors originated from a man aged 18 to 29 who had mild COVID-19 (a few samples of this study predate the infection). Cell type and time point are not known.

V is TRBV20-1 and J is TRBJ1-2; weak D call: TRBD1 (5 bases). Germline V gives CDR1 DFQATT, CDR2 SNEGSKA (reference sequence). V gave up 5 bases and J gave up 4 bases, with 23 bases separating them. CDR3 length: 16 residues. The CDR3 DNA sequence: TGCAGTGCTTCGACAGTCAACAGGCGGATACGCTATGGCTACACCTTC. It codes for CSASTVNRRIRYGYTF.

A note on this clonotype: This may be a read error, as it is one base from a much larger clone. This chain links TRBV12-3 or TRBV12-4 with TRBJ2-2; D not certain. The CDR3 runs to 11 residues. V lost 6 bases to trimming and J lost 3 bases, with 2 bases between them. CDR3 nucleotide sequence: TGTGCCAGCAGGCACACCGGGGAGCTGTTTTTT. Its protein is CASRHTGELFF.

J is TRBJ2-1 and V is TRBV5-1; no clear D gene. Germline CDR1 SGHRS, CDR2 YFSETQ. V lost 8 bases, J lost 8 bases, and 20 bases lay in between. The CDR3 sequence is 14 residues long. CDR3: CASTDTTSLDEQFF. Written as DNA, the CDR3 is TGCGCCAGTACAGACACGACCTCACTGGATGAGCAGTTCTTC.

The V gene is TRBV20-1, the J gene TRBJ2-7; either TRBD1 or TRBD2 may supply D (5 bases each). This CDR3 is 14 amino acids long. Germline CDR1 and CDR2: DFQATT and SNEGSKA (reference sequence). V was trimmed by 4 bases and J by 8 bases, leaving 21 bases between them. Here the CDR3 reads CSATGTLTFEKQYF. DNA of the CDR3: TGCAGTGCTACGGGGACGCTTACCTTTGAAAAGCAGTACTTC.

This clonotype was recorded a few times. The chain employs TRBV4-3 and TRBJ2-2; 8 bases are a match to TRBD1. There are 15 residues in the CDR3. Per germline, CDR1 LGHNA and CDR2 YSLEER. Trimming cost V 1 base and J 3 bases; bases outside gene matches: 1. CDR3 loop: CASSQGTGYTGELFF. The CDR3 nucleotides are TGCGCCAGCAGCCAAGGGACAGGGTACACCGGGGAGCTGTTTTTT.

This clonotype was seen a few times. The chain recombines TRBV19 with TRBJ1-5; TRBD1 matches 7 bases. The junction had 4 bases not matched to a gene; V was cut back by 8 bases and J by 0 bases. The CDR3 loop spans 14 amino acids. Germline-derived CDR1 and CDR2 are LNHDA and SQIVND (reference sequence). This CDR3 is CASWGTVSNQPQHF. Here the CDR3 DNA reads TGTGCCAGTTGGGGGACAGTTAGCAATCAGCCCCAGCATTTT.

The rearrangement uses TRBV12-3 or TRBV12-4 and TRBJ1-1, with D uncertain. This CDR3 has 13 residues. V was cut by 3 bases and J by 4 bases, with 9 bases left in between. The CDR3 region has the DNA TGTGCCAGCAGTTTCAGTGATGGCACTGAAGCTTTCTTT. Its translation is CASSFSDGTEAFF.

This clonotype appeared a few times. V is TRBV7-8 and J is TRBJ2-1; 13 bases map to TRBD2. J lost 10 bases, V lost 5 bases, and 8 bases had no gene match. The CDR3 is made up of 15 amino acids. The germline V gene has CDR1 SGHVS and CDR2 FQNEAQ. The chain's CDR3 is CASSPRLAGGPEQFF. The CDR3 DNA sequence: TGTGCCAGCAGCCCCCGACTAGCGGGGGGTCCCGAGCAGTTCTTC.

The chain uses TRBV5-1 and TRBJ2-3, with D maybe TRBD1 (5 bases). Germline CDR1 reads SGHRS; CDR2 reads YFSETQ. With 5 bases removed from V and 0 bases from J, the gap between germline ends came to 16 bases. The CDR3 is 16 residues long. The CDR3, as DNA: TGCGCCAGCAGACTCGACAGCCAGTCTAGCACAGATACGCAGTATTTT. It codes for CASRLDSQSSTDTQYF.

This clonotype occurred many times. The chain couples TRBV7-3 to TRBJ2-1; TRBD1 aligns across 8 bases. Germline V CDR1 and CDR2: SGHTA, FQGTGA. The CDR3 has 13 residues. V lost 3 bases, J lost 6 bases, and 1 base stayed unmatched. DNA of the CDR3: TGTGCCAGCAGCTTTGGGACAGGCAATGAGCAGTTCTTC. This sequence encodes CASSFGTGNEQFF.

The chain is built from TRBV11-1 and TRBJ2-7; no clear D gene. Trimming removed 8 bases at V and 2 bases at J, with 13 bases between. Germline CDR1 and CDR2: SGHAT and FQDESV (reference sequence). The CDR3 runs to 13 residues. CDR3 region: CASYGSEAYEQYF. The CDR3 DNA sequence: TGTGCCAGCTACGGTTCGGAAGCCTACGAGCAGTACTTC.

This chain connects TRBV12-3 or TRBV12-4 to TRBJ1-5; D unclear. The CDR3 spans 16 residues. The V gene lost 3 bases and the J gene lost 0 bases, with 12 bases spanning the gap. The CDR3 nucleotides read TGTGCCAGCAGTTTCTCACCTGCTTATAGCAATCAGCCCCAGCATTTT. The encoded protein is CASSFSPAYSNQPQHF.

This chain links TRBV10-3 with TRBJ1-5; D is ambiguous. Trimming removed 4 bases from V and 2 bases from J, with 18 bases in between. Germline V gives CDR1 ENHRY, CDR2 SYGVKD. This CDR3 comprises 17 residues. CDR3: CAISAGAATGGNQPQHF. Written as DNA, the CDR3 is TGTGCCATCAGTGCGGGAGCAGCGACCGGAGGCAATCAGCCCCAGCATTTT.

In this sample, this clonotype turned up a few times. The CDR3 here is CASSLRGASSYNSPLHF. Written as DNA, the CDR3 is TGTGCCAGCAGCTTAAGGGGGGCCAGCTCCTATAATTCACCCCTCCACTTT. V gene TRBV7-9 combines with J gene TRBJ1-6; D may be TRBD1 (6 bases). CDR3 length: 17 amino acids. The germline gives CDR1 SEHNR, CDR2 FQNEAQ (reference sequence). V was trimmed by 2 bases and J by 0 bases, leaving 11 bases between them.